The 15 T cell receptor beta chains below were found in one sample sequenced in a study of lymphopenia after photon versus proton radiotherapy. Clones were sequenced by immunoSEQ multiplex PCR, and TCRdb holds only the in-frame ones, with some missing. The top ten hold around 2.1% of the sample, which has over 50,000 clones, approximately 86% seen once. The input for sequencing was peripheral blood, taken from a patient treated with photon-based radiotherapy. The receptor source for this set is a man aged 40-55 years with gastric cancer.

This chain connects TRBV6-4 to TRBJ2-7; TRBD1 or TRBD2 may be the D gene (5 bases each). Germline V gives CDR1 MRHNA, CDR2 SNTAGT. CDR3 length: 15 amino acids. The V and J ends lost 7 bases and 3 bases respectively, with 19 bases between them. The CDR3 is CASTFGGISYYEQYF. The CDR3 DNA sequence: TGTGCCAGCACCTTTGGGGGAATTTCTTACTACGAGCAGTACTTC.

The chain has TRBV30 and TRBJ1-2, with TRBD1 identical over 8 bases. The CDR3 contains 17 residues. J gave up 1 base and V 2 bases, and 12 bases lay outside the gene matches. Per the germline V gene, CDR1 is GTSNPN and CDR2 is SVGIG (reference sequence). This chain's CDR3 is CAWSPNGQGRGNYGYTF. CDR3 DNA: TGTGCCTGGAGTCCCAACGGACAGGGAAGGGGTAACTATGGCTACACCTTC.

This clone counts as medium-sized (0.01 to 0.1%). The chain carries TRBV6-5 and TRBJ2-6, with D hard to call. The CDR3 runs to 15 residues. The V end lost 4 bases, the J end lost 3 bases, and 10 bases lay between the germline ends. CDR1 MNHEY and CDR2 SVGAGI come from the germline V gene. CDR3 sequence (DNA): TGTGCCAGCAGTTCGGCCCTCGGTGGGGCCAACGTCCTGACTTTC. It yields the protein CASSSALGGANVLTF.

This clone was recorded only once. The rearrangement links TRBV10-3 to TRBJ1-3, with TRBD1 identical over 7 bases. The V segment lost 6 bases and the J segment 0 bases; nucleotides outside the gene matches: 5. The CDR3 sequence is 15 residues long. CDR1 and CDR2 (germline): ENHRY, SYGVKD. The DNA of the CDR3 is TGTGCCATCAGGAAACAGGGGTCCTCTGGAAACACCATATATTTT. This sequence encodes CAIRKQGSSGNTIYF.

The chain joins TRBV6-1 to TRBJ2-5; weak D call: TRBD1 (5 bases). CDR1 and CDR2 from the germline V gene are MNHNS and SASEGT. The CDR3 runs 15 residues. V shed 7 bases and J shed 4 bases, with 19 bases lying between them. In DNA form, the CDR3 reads TGTGCCAGCAACTTGGGGTCAGGGCATGGAGAGACCCAGTACTTC. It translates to CASNLGSGHGETQYF.

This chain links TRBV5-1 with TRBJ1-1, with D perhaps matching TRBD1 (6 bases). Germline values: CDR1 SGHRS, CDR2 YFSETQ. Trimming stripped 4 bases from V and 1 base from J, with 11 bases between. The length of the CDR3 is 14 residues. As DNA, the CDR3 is TGCGCCAGCAGCACGAGAGGGGGGAACACTGAAGCTTTCTTT. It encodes CASSTRGGNTEAFF.

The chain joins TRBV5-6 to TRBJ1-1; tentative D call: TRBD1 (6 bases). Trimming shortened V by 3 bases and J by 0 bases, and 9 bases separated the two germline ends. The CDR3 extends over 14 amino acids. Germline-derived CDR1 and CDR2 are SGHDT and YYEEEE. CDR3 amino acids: CASSWTALNTEAFF. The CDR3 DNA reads TGTGCCAGCAGCTGGACAGCCTTGAACACTGAAGCTTTCTTT.

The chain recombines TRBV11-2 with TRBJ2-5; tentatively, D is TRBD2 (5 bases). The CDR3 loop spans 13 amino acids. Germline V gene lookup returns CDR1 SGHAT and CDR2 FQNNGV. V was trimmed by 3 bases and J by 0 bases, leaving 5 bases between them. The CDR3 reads CASSFGNQETQYF. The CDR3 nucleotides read TGTGCCAGCAGCTTCGGGAACCAAGAGACCCAGTACTTC.

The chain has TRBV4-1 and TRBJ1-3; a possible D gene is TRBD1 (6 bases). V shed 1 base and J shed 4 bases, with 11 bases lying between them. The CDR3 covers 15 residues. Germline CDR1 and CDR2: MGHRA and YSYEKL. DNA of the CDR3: TGCGCCAGCAGCCAAGCTTGGGGGCTAGGAAACACCATATATTTT. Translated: CASSQAWGLGNTIYF.

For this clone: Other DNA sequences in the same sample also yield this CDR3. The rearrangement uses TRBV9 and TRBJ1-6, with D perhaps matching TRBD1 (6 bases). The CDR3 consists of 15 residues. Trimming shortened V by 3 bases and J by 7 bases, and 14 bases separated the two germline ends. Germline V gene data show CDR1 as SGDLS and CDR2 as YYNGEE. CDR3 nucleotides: TGTGCCAGCAGCGGGGGGCGGGGGCGCAATTCACCCCTCCACTTT. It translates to CASSGGRGRNSPLHF.

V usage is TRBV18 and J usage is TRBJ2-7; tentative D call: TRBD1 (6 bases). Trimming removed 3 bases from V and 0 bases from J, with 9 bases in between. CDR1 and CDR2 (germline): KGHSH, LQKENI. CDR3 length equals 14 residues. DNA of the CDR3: TGTGCCAGCTCACCGACAGGAAGCTCCTACGAGCAGTACTTC. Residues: CASSPTGSSYEQYF.

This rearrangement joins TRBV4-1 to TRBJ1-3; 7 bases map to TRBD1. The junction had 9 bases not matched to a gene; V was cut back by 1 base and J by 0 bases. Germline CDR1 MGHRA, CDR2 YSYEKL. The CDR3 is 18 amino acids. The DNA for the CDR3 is TGCGCCAGCAGCCAAGGACATCAGCGGACAGGCTCTGGAAACACCATATATTTT. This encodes CASSQGHQRTGSGNTIYF.

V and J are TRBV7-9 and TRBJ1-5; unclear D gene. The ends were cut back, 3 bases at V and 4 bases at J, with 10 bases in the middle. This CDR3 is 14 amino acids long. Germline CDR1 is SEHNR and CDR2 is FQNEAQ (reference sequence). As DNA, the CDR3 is TGTGCCAGCAGCTTTGGGCAGTCTAATCAGCCCCAGCATTTT. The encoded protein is CASSFGQSNQPQHF.

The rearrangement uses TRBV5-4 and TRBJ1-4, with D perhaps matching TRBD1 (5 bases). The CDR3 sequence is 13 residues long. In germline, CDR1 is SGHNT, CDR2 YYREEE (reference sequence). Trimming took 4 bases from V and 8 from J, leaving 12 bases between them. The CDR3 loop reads CASSPQGAEKLFF. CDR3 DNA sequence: TGTGCCAGCAGCCCCCAGGGAGCCGAAAAACTGTTTTTT.

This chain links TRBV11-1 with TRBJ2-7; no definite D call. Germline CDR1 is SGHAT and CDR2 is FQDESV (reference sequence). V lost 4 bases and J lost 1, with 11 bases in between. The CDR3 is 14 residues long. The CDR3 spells CASSSLSVSYEQYF. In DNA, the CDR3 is TGTGCCAGCAGCTCCTTGTCCGTTTCCTACGAGCAGTACTTC.